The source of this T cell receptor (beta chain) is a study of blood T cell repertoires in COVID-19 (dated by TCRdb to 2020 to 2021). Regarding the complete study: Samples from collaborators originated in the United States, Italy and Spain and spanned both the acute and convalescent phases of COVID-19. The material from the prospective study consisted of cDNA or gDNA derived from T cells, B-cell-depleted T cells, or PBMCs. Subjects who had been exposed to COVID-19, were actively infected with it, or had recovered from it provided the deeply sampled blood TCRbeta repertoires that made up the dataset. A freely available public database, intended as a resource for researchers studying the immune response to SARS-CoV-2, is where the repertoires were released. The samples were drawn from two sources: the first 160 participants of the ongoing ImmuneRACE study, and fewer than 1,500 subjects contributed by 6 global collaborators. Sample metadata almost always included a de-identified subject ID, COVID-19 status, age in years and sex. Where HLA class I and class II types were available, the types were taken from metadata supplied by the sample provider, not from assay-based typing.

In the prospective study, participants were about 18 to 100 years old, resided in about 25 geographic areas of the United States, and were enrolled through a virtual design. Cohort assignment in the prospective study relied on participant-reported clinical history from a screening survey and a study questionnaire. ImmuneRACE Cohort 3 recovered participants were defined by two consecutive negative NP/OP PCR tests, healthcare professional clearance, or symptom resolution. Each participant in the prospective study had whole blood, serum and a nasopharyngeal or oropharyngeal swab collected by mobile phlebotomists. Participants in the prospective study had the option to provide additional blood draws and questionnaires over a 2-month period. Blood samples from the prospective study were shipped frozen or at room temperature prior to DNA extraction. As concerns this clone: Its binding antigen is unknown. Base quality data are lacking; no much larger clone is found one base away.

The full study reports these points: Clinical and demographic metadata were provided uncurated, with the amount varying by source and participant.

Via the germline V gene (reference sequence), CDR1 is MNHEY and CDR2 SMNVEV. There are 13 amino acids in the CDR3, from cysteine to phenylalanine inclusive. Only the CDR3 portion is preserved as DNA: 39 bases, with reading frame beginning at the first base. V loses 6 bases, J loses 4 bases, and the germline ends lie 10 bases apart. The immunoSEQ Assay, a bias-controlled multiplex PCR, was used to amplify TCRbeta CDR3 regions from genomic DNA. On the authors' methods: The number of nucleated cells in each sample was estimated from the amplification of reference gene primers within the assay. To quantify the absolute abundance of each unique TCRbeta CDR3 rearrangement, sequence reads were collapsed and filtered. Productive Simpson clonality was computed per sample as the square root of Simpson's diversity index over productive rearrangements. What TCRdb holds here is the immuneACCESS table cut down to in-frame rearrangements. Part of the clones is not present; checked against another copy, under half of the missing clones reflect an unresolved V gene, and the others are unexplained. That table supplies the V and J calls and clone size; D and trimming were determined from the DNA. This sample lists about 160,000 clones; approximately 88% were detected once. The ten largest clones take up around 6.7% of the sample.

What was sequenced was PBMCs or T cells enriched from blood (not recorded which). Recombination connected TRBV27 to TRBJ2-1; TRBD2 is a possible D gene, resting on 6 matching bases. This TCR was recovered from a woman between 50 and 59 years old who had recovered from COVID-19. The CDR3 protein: CASRLLAYNEQFF. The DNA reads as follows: TGTGCCAGCAGATTACTAGCTTACAATGAGCAGTTCTTC.